This TCR beta chain was identified during a study of T-cell reconstitution after alpha-beta-depleted transplantation in children. On this clonotype: No antigen is known for it.

Unique molecular identifiers featured in how the TCRbeta library was prepared. TCRdb independently ran MiXCR on the PCR reads; one entry per CDR3 protein. The repertoire includes some 440,000 distinct CDR3 sequences, 15% to 20% of them detected once, and less than 30% sits in the top ten. General study points: After transplant, at about two months, alpha-beta T cells were reportedly derived from several hundred expanded graft clones. Certain patients had high TCRbeta diversity at day 60, and it came from recipient T cells and thymic progenitors that survived. It was newly produced T cells that mostly accounted for T-cell counts and diversity one year after transplant.

This receptor was obtained from a boy less than two years old who had a stem cell transplant for Wiskott-Aldrich syndrome, so the T cells may come from the graft donor. The specimen comprised PBMCs, mostly from graft donor cells, sampled 360 days after TCRalphabeta/CD19-depleted stem cell transplant.

Here the CDR3 reads CASVGVSNTGELFF. The DNA for the CDR3 is TGTGCCAGCGTAGGTGTTTCGAACACCGGGGAGCTGTTTTTT. The chain has TRBV6-1 and TRBJ2-2; no firm D call. The V gene lost 8 bases and the J gene lost 0 bases, with 10 bases spanning the gap. Per germline, CDR1 MNHNS and CDR2 SASEGT. This CDR3 has 14 residues.